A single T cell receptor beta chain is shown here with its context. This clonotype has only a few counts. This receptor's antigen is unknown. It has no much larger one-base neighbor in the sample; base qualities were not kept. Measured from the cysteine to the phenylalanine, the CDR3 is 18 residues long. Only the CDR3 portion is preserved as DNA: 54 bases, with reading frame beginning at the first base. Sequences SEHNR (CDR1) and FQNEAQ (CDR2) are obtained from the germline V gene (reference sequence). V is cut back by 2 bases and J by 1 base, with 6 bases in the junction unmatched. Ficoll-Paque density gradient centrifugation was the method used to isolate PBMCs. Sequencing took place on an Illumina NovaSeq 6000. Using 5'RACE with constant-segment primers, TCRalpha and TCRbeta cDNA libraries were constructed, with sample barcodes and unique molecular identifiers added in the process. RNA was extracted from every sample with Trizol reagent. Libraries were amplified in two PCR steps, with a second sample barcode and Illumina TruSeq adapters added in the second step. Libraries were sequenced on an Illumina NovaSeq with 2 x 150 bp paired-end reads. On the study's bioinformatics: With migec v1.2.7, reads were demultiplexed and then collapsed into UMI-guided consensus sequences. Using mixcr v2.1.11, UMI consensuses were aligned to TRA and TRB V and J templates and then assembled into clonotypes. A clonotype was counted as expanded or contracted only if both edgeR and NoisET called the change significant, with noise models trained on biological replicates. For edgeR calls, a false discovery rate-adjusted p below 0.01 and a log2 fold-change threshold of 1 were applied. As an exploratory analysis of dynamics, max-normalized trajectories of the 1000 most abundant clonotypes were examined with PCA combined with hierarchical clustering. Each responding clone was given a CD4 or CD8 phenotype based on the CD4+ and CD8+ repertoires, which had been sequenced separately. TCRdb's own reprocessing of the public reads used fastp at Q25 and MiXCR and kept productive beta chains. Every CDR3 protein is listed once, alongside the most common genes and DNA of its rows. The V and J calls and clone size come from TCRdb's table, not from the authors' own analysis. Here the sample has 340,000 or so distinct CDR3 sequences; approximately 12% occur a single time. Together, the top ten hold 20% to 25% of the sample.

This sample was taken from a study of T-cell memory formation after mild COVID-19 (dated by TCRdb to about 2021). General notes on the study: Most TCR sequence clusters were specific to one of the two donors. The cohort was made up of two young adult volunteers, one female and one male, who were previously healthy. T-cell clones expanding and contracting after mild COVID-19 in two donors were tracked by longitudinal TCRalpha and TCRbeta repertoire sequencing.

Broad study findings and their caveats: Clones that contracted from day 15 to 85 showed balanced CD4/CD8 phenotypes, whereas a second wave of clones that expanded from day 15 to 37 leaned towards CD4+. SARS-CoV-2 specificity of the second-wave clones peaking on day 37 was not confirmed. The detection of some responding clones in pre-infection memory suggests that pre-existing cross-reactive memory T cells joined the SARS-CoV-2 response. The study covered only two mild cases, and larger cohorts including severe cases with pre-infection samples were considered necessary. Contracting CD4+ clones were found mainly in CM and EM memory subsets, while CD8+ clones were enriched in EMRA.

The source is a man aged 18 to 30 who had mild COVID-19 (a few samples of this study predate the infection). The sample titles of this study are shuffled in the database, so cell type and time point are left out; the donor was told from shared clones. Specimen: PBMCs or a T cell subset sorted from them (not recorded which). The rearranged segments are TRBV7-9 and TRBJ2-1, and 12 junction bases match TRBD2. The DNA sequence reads TGTGCCAGCAGCTTACCCACCGGACTAGCGGGATCCTACAATGAGCAGTTCTTC. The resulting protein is CASSLPTGLAGSYNEQFF.